The rows below give T cell receptor beta chains drawn from one sample of a study of human T cells and chemical hapten exposure. TCRdb analysed the RACE reads with MiXCR anew, one entry per CDR3 protein. This sample has 270,000 or so distinct CDR3 sequences, with around 7.7% found just once. This material consisted of whole blood, taken in connection with sensitization to the hapten diphenylcyclopropenone (DPC). These TCRs come from a man between 18 and 29 years old with alopecia areata. Some clones in this sample may be carry-over from other donors' samples. The CDR3 runs from the conserved cysteine through the conserved F or W. Each record gives: clone size, J gene, V gene, D gene, CDR3 DNA, CDR3 protein. D genes are given only for firm matches. The listing skips clone size in some rows; elsewhere it reads once, few, many or a size class.

clone_size: few; j_call: TRBJ1-2; v_call: TRBV7-2; d_call: TRBD1; cdr3_nt: TGTGCCAGCACCCTTACAGGGGGCAATAACTATGGCTACACCTTC; cdr3_aa: CASTLTGGNNYGYTF
clone_size: many; j_call: TRBJ2-4; v_call: TRBV7-9; d_call: -; cdr3_nt: TGTGCCAGCAGCTTATCTACCGGGTACTTTTATTCCATTCAGTACTTC; cdr3_aa: CASSLSTGYFYSIQYF
clone_size: many; j_call: TRBJ2-7; v_call: TRBV5-6; d_call: -; cdr3_nt: TGTGCCAGCAGCCGCCTAGGCTACGAGCAGTACTTC; cdr3_aa: CASSRLGYEQYF
clone_size: -; j_call: TRBJ2-1; v_call: TRBV21-1; d_call: -; cdr3_nt: TGTGCCAGCAGCAATGAGGTCGATGAGCAGTTCTTC; cdr3_aa: CASSNEVDEQFF
clone_size: few; j_call: TRBJ2-1; v_call: TRBV25-1; d_call: -; cdr3_nt: TGTGCCAGCAGTGCCAACTATGAGCAGTTCTTC; cdr3_aa: CASSANYEQFF
clone_size: few; j_call: TRBJ2-3; v_call: TRBV4-1; d_call: -; cdr3_nt: TGCGCCAGCAGCCAAGATCCCGGGTACACAGATACGCAGTATTTT; cdr3_aa: CASSQDPGYTDTQYF
clone_size: many; j_call: TRBJ2-2; v_call: TRBV10-3; d_call: TRBD2; cdr3_nt: TGTGCCATCAGTGGCCCAGCGGGGGCCCTCACCGGGGAGCTGTTTTTT; cdr3_aa: CAISGPAGALTGELFF
clone_size: few; j_call: TRBJ2-1; v_call: TRBV27; d_call: TRBD2; cdr3_nt: TGTGCCAGCAGTTTCGAGGGAGGGAATGAGCAGTTCTTC; cdr3_aa: CASSFEGGNEQFF
clone_size: -; j_call: TRBJ2-6; v_call: TRBV12-3/TRBV12-4; d_call: -; cdr3_nt: TGTGCCAGCAGCCTTTATTGGACAGCTGGGGCCAACGTCCTGACTTTC; cdr3_aa: CASSLYWTAGANVLTF
clone_size: -; j_call: TRBJ2-1; v_call: TRBV4-1; d_call: TRBD1; cdr3_nt: TGCGCCAGCAGCCACCCAGCGGACAGGGGGTATTACAATGAGCAGTTCTTC; cdr3_aa: CASSHPADRGYYNEQFF
clone_size: few; j_call: TRBJ2-4; v_call: TRBV5-1; d_call: TRBD1; cdr3_nt: TGCGCCAGCAGCATCACCCCCCGGGACAGGCGTCAAAACATTCAGTACTTC; cdr3_aa: CASSITPRDRRQNIQYF
clone_size: -; j_call: TRBJ1-2; v_call: TRBV3-1; d_call: -; cdr3_nt: TGTGCCAGCAGCCAAGAATTTAGAACAGACGGCTACACCTTC; cdr3_aa: CASSQEFRTDGYTF
clone_size: few; j_call: TRBJ2-1; v_call: TRBV7-8; d_call: TRBD2; cdr3_nt: TGTGCCAGCGCGAGCGGGGGGCCTTACAATGAGCAGTTCTTC; cdr3_aa: CASASGGPYNEQFF
clone_size: few; j_call: TRBJ2-5; v_call: TRBV28; d_call: -; cdr3_nt: TGTGCCAGCATCTCTCTCGGGCAGAGAGAAGAGACCCAGTACTTC; cdr3_aa: CASISLGQREETQYF